This is a list of T cell receptor beta chains from one sample in a study of CD4 T cells in relation to SARS-CoV-2 and coronaviruses. Using immunoSEQ multiplex PCR, the repertoire was profiled, and TCRdb retains in-frame clones only, with some absent. The sample lists about 41,000 clones, 75% to 90% occurring once. The antigens for these receptors are not known. Sample: naive CD4+ T cells from PBMCs, cultured in vitro. The source is an adult with COVID-19. Both conserved end residues are part of each CDR3.

>TRBV6-1|16
CASSERGDRGYSPLHF
>TRBV30|18
CAWSVGRGLGYSNQPQHF
>TRBV5-8|13
CASSLVRVGEQYF
>TRBV29-1|13
CSVRDSNTGELFF
>TRBV7-9|16
CASSLRLAGDSDTQYF
>TRBV10-3|15
CAISDRGLNTGELFF
>TRBV10-3|17
CAIRGSSTGYSGNTIYF
>TRBV7-2|15
CASSTQPSNTGELFF
>TRBV5-1|13
CASTLQGADTQYF
>TRBV19|14
CASSSTASSYEQYF
>TRBV21-1|20
CAVPITLRGPPGPNTGELFF
>TRBV13|14
CASSRTGGTDTQYF
>TRBV9|16
CASSVAGQKYQETQYF
>TRBV18|14
CASSPDRGNSPLHF
>TRBV28|16
CASSFPTGRPTYEQYF
>TRBV4-2|17
CASSQSELRGANYGYTF
>TRBV12-3/TRBV12-4|13
CASSLSGRETQYF
>TRBV6-1|14
CASSEMGSGNTIYF
>TRBV30|13
CAWRAGANYGYTF
>TRBV24-1|16
CATSEPNGGFYNEQFF
>TRBV11-1|15
CASSLAGFVNQPQHF
>TRBV27|14
CASSFEGGYNEQFF
>TRBV27|20
CASSHRGYGGLAPLGSPLHF
>TRBV7-2|15
CASSAGQGGWWEQYF
>TRBV2|14
CASRATVSGNTIYF
>TRBV10-2|15
CASRISGVNTDTQYF
>TRBV15|19
CATSRGISLAGGRSYEQYF
>TRBV2|18
CASIRDRVSFSGANVLTF
>TRBV5-4|15
CASSSKDRGGYEQYF
>TRBV28|16
CASSLAGVGGTDTQYF
>TRBV10-3|13
CATLDRANTEAFF
>TRBV7-2|13
CASSFQGIPKQFF
>TRBV7-3|13
CASSLTGANVLTF
>TRBV5-4|14
CASNRDSDADEQYF
>TRBV10-2|20
CASSGPSRAGKDVTKNIQYF
>TRBV4-1|15
CASSQGGRGRGEQYF
>TRBV6-5|14
CASIRDRGWGEAFF
>TRBV19|19
CASRRGDSPTSGSTNEQFF
>TRBV18|13
CASSEGRNSPLHF
>TRBV19|11
CASSNTYEQYF
>TRBV5-8|14
CASSLQGGPFEQYF
>TRBV24-1|14
CATSATGGRETQYF
>TRBV9|18
CASSVAAGLAPTYNEQFF
>TRBV28|15
CASSLVGRGDSPLHF
>TRBV5-1|15
CASSPVAGGPETQYF
>TRBV11-2|15
CASSSIFRGRPEAFF
>TRBV4-1|15
CASSQAGAGAYEQYF
>TRBV18|14
CASSPLVAAYEQYF
>TRBV2|13
CASGQGVTDTQYF
>TRBV3-1/TRBV3-2|18
CASSQDPGPITTNEKLFF
>TRBV2|15
CASSSRLAGTGELFF
>TRBV3-1/TRBV3-2|15
CASSHSGQVLNEQFF
>TRBV18|13
CASSRDSTWEQYF
>TRBV5-1|20
CASTPRGVAGGFANTGELFF
>TRBV19|18
CASSISRTSGRSRNEQFF
>TRBV30|14
CAWSVGGSSYEQYF
>TRBV5-1|18
CASSLVPLVRSSYNEQFF
>TRBV30|17
CAWSPSRTGTMHSPLHF
>TRBV4-2|15
CASSQGASGNNEQFF
>TRBV2|14
CASSVDLTWGEQFF